Sequencing of this T cell receptor beta chain was carried out in a study of shared clonotypes between healthy human individuals. The data were produced by immunoSEQ multiplex PCR, yet TCRdb's version contains in-frame clones alone and is incomplete. The sample comprises nearly 1,000,000 clones, 70% to 85% of which are singletons, and roughly 1.5% rests with the top ten. Germline V gives CDR1 GTSNPN, CDR2 SVGIG (reference sequence). Between the trimmed V and J ends, which lost 3 bases and 1 base, there was a span of 9 bases. The CDR3 totals 14 residues. This TCR was recovered from a man between 18 and 35 years old in good health. Sequences were obtained from memory CD4+ T cells sorted from blood. Subset meaning: CD45RA-negative fraction. V and J are TRBV30 and TRBJ2-2; tentatively, D is TRBD2 (6 bases). CDR3 protein: CAWSSGLNTGELFF. The CDR3 DNA follows: TGTGCCTGGAGCTCGGGACTGAACACCGGGGAGCTGTTTTTT.